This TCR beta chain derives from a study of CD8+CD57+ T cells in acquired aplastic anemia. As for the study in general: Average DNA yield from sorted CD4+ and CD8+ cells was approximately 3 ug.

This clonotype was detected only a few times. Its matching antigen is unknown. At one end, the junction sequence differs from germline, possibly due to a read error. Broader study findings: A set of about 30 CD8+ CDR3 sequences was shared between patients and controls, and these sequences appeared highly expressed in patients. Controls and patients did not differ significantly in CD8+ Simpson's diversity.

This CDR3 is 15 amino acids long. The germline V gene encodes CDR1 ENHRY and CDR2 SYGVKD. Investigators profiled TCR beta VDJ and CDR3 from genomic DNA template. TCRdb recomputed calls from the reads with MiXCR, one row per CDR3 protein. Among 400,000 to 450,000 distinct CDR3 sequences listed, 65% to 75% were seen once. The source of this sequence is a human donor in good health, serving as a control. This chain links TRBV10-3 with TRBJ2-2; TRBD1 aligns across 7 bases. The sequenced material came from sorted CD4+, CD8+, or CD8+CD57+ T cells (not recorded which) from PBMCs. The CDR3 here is CASSDGQVAPGELFF. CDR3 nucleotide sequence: TGTGCCAGCAGTGATGGACAGGTGGCCCCCGGGGAGCTGTTTTTT.